Many counts were recorded for the clone carrying this TCR beta chain. The antigen is undetermined. V dropped 0 bases and J dropped 7; count of bases not matched to a gene: 5. Per germline, CDR1 SGHRS and CDR2 YFSETQ. CDR3 length: 14 amino acids. The TCR cDNA carried a universal primer site and UMIs from 5'RACE template switching. TCRdb reprocessed the 5' RACE reads with MiXCR, giving one entry per CDR3 protein. The data hold some 110,000 distinct CDR3 sequences, with around 6.7% observed a single time. This sample stems from a study of T cells after yellow fever vaccination. Study conclusions and caveats: FACS-sorted repertoires might harbor abundant contaminating clonotypes from the bulk population. The secondary response was weaker, and its peak arrived faster, on day 5 versus 15. The study re-detected most primary-vaccination clones after the booster (under 97% CD4, just over 85% CD8).

The clonotype originates from a man younger than 35 who received the YFV17D yellow fever vaccine. Specimen: CD4+ T cells sorted from PBMCs, collected roughly 46 days after the first yellow fever vaccination. V usage is TRBV5-1 and J usage is TRBJ2-5, with 8 bases aligning to TRBD1. The CDR3 loop is CASSLARGHGTQYF. CDR3 sequence (DNA): TGCGCCAGCAGCTTGGCCAGGGGGCACGGGACCCAGTACTTC.